This T cell receptor beta chain was recorded in a study of T cell clones after liver transplantation. In the case of this clone: Its matching antigen is unknown.

Repertoires were generated with immunoSEQ multiplex PCR, while TCRdb's copy carries only in-frame clones and drops some. The sample includes under 90,000 clones, around 80% of them seen just once. Study-wide results and limits: Donor-reactive sequences fell more than third party-reactive ones, suggesting partial deletion.

V trimming: 6 bases; J trimming: 5 bases; junction bases outside the gene matches: 9. Germline values: CDR1 MNHNS, CDR2 SASEGT. There are 14 residues in the CDR3. Source: CD4+ T cells from blood, taken before liver transplant. The V and J genes are TRBV6-1 and TRBJ1-1; 7 bases are a match to TRBD1. The clonotype was recovered from a human donor who received a liver transplant. CDR3 DNA sequence: TGTGCCAGCAGGCCTATACAGGGGAGTACTGAAGCTTTCTTT. It yields the protein CASRPIQGSTEAFF.